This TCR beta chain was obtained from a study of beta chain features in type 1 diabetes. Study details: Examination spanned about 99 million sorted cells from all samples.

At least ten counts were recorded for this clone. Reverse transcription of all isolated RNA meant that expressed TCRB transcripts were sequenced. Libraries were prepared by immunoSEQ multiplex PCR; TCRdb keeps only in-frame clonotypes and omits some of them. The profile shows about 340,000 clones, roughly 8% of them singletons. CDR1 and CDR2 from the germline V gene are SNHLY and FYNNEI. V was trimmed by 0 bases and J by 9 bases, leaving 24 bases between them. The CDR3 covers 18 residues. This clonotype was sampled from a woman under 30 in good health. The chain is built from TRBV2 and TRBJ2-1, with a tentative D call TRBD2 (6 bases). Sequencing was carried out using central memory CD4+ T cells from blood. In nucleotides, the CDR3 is TGTGCCAGCAGTGAAGCGCTTGGTTCGGCTAGCGAAGGTGGTGAGCAGTTCTTC. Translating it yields CASSEALGSASEGGEQFF.